What follows describes a single T cell receptor (beta chain). Its antigen specificity is not known. Per-base qualities were not stored, and no clone one base away is much larger. This specimen comes from a study of blood T cell repertoires in COVID-19 (dated by TCRdb to 2019 to 2021). In the study overall: The collaborator samples originated in the United States, Italy and Spain and spanned the acute and convalescent phases of COVID-19. The prospective study material was composed of cDNA or gDNA derived from T cells, B-cell-depleted T cells, or PBMCs. Subjects who had been exposed to COVID-19, were actively infected with it, or had recovered from it provided the deeply sampled blood TCRbeta repertoires that made up the dataset. The repertoires were made available in a free public database intended to serve as a resource for research on the immune response to SARS-CoV-2. Samples came from the ongoing ImmuneRACE study (first 160 participants) plus 1,254 subjects from 6 global collaborators. The sample metadata nearly always contained a de-identified subject ID, COVID-19 status, age in years and sex. Where available, HLA class I and class II types were taken from metadata supplied by the sample provider and were not determined by assay-based typing.

On the study overall, not on this receptor specifically: Clinical and demographic metadata were provided uncurated, with the amount varying by source and participant.

Participants in the prospective study were aged about 18 to 95 years, lived in 24 United States geographic areas, and enrolled through a virtual design. In the prospective study, cohorts were assigned on the basis of participant-reported clinical history obtained from a screening survey and a study questionnaire. Recovered participants in ImmuneRACE Cohort 3 were defined by two consecutive negative NP/OP PCR tests, clearance by a healthcare professional, or resolution of symptoms. Each participant in the prospective study had whole blood, serum and a nasopharyngeal or oropharyngeal swab collected by mobile phlebotomists. Prospective study participants could optionally give additional blood draws and questionnaires over a roughly 2-month period. Prospective study blood samples were shipped either frozen or at room temperature before DNA extraction. TCRbeta CDR3 regions were amplified from genomic DNA using the immunoSEQ Assay, a bias-controlled multiplex PCR. In the source study's methods: The number of nucleated cells in each sample was estimated from the amplification of reference gene primers within the assay. Sequence reads were collapsed and filtered to measure the absolute abundance of every unique TCRbeta CDR3 rearrangement. For each sample, productive Simpson clonality was calculated as the square root of Simpson's diversity index over productive rearrangements. Held by TCRdb, this immuneACCESS table contains in-frame sequences only and omits some clones. Under half of the omission traces to an unresolved V gene where checked; the cause of the rest is unknown. For V, J and clone size, that table is used; D and trimming come from the DNA. This sample gives about 330,000 clones in total; about 87% of them show up just once. The ten top clones hold around 5% of the sample.

The TCR comes from a man in his thirties or forties who had recovered from COVID-19. Sequencing used PBMCs or T cells enriched from blood (not recorded which).

The sequenced DNA is TGTGCCAGCTTACAAGGGCAGGGGTCCCCAGATACGCAGTATTTT. The resulting protein is CASLQGQGSPDTQYF. The receptor chain draws on TRBV6-5 and TRBJ2-3, with TRBD1 perhaps the D gene, on 6 matching bases. CDR1 and CDR2 are read off the germline V gene as MNHEY and SVGAGI. Inclusive of the bounding cysteine and phenylalanine, the CDR3 is 15 residues long. The CDR3 DNA has 45 bases and is translated from base 1. V is shortened by 8 bases, J by 4 bases, and the region joining them spans 19 bases.